Listed here are 23 T cell receptor beta chains from one sample, sequenced in a study of cytotoxic CD8 clonotypes in ibrutinib-treated CLL (dated by TCRdb to about 2021). Libraries were built with the immunoSEQ multiplex PCR assay. This immuneACCESS table, as held by TCRdb, lists in-frame sequences with V and J called but not all clones. Of the missing ones, under half trace to an unresolved V gene in checked studies; the others have no known cause. This sample comprises about 19,000 clones, approximately 81% of them detected only once. Together, the top ten hold about 5.8% of the sample. The source material was PBMCs, sampled before ibrutinib treatment. These receptors were collected from a human donor with chronic lymphocytic leukemia.

The chain is built from TRBV7-8 and TRBJ2-6, with a weak D call TRBD1 (6 bases). Germline V lookup: CDR1 SGHVS, CDR2 FQNEAQ. The V gene lost 5 bases and the J gene lost 4 bases, with 18 bases spanning the gap. There are 17 residues in the CDR3. The CDR3 spells CASSPTNRVSGANVLTF. The CDR3, as DNA: TGTGCCAGCAGCCCAACAAACAGGGTTTCAGGGGCCAACGTCCTGACTTTC.

This rearrangement joins TRBV5-1 to TRBJ2-7; weak D call: TRBD1 (6 bases). The CDR3 length is 17 residues. Germline CDR1 SGHRS, CDR2 YFSETQ. Trimming stripped 0 bases from V and 0 bases from J, with 16 bases between. The CDR3 coding sequence is TGCGCCAGCAGCTTGGTTAGTAGGACAGTAAGCTCCTACGAGCAGTACTTC. This encodes CASSLVSRTVSSYEQYF.

V and J are TRBV5-6 and TRBJ1-6; the match to TRBD1 covers 7 bases. The CDR3 is 14 residues long. Germline V gives CDR1 SGHDT, CDR2 YYEEEE. J gave up 5 bases and V 4 bases, and 3 bases lay outside the gene matches. As DNA, the CDR3 is TGTGCCAGCAGCCAGGGGGTAGATAATTCACCCCTCCACTTT. Protein: CASSQGVDNSPLHF.

This clone was counted only a few times. The genes are TRBV10-2 and TRBJ2-7; 9 bases are a match to TRBD2. Per germline, CDR1 WSHSY and CDR2 SAAADI. V gave up 7 bases and J gave up 7 bases; unmatched junction bases: 8. There are 13 residues in the CDR3. In DNA, the CDR3 is TGCGCCAGCACGGGGACACTAGCGGGTGAGCAGTACTTC. This gives the protein CASTGTLAGEQYF.

This clone was seen more than once but under ten times. The gene calls are TRBV6-1 and TRBJ2-3; D perhaps matches TRBD2 (6 bases). Deletions cut 3 bases from V and 0 bases from J, with 10 bases between. The CDR3 runs to 15 residues. CDR1 MNHNS and CDR2 SASEGT come from the germline V gene. CDR3 region: CASSDYGGSTDTQYF. The CDR3 DNA sequence: TGTGCCAGCAGTGATTACGGGGGTAGCACAGATACGCAGTATTTT.

The chain carries TRBV6-1 and TRBJ2-1; D is ambiguous. Germline CDR1 is MNHNS and CDR2 is SASEGT. CDR3 size: 11 residues. The V gene lost 7 bases and the J gene lost 4 bases, with 5 bases spanning the gap. Here the CDR3 reads CASTRYNEQFF. The CDR3 nucleotides read TGTGCCAGCACCCGTTACAATGAGCAGTTCTTC.

V usage is TRBV6-1 and J usage is TRBJ2-3; TRBD2 might be the D (5 bases). V lost 6 bases, J lost 8 bases, and 9 bases lay in between. CDR1 MNHNS and CDR2 SASEGT come from the germline V gene. The length of the CDR3 is 11 residues. The CDR3 here is CASSLARTQYF. In DNA form, the CDR3 reads TGTGCCAGCAGCCTAGCACGTACGCAGTATTTT.

The chain uses TRBV6-5 and TRBJ1-5, with D unclear. Germline CDR1 MNHEY, CDR2 SVGAGI. CDR3 length: 13 residues. The V and J ends lost 6 bases and 0 bases respectively, with 6 bases between them. The CDR3 DNA is TGTGCCAGCAGGTCCAATAGCAATCAGCCCCAGCATTTT. This encodes CASRSNSNQPQHF.

This clone was recorded only once. The same CDR3 arises from other DNA sequences in this sample as well. V and J are TRBV5-1 and TRBJ1-1, with no clear D. The germline CDR1 and CDR2 sequences are SGHRS and YFSETQ. V was shortened by 0 bases and J by 1 base, with 4 bases between the two germline ends. CDR3 length: 13 amino acids. This chain's CDR3 is CASSLGANTEAFF. The CDR3 DNA sequence: TGCGCCAGCAGCTTGGGTGCGAACACTGAAGCTTTCTTT.

The V and J genes are TRBV10-3 and TRBJ1-2; no definite D call. Trimming shortened V by 6 bases and J by 8 bases, and 10 bases separated the two germline ends. Germline CDR1 is ENHRY and CDR2 is SYGVKD. This CDR3 has 11 residues. The CDR3 region has the DNA TGTGCCATCAGAGTACAAGGGGGCTACACCTTC. Its translation is CAIRVQGGYTF.

The CDR3 nucleotides read TGCGCCAGCAGCCGAGACAGATCCCAAGAGACCCAGTACTTC. As protein: CASSRDRSQETQYF. The chain employs TRBV5-1 and TRBJ2-5, with D possibly TRBD1 on 5 matching bases. The V end lost 4 bases, the J end lost 1 base, and 11 bases lay between the germline ends. The V gene's germline CDR1 is SGHRS and CDR2 YFSETQ. The CDR3 consists of 14 residues.

This CDR3 reads CASRTGQYSGANVLTF. The CDR3 nucleotides are TGTGCCAGCAGAACTGGACAGTACTCTGGGGCCAACGTCCTGACTTTC. This chain joins TRBV2 and TRBJ2-6, with a tentative D call TRBD1 (6 bases). This CDR3 comprises 16 residues. Per the germline V gene, CDR1 is SNHLY and CDR2 is FYNNEI. The V end was cut by 6 bases, the J end by 0 bases, with 12 bases between.

The V and J genes are TRBV18 and TRBJ2-2; D gene ambiguous. This CDR3 is 14 amino acids long. Germline CDR1 and CDR2: KGHSH and LQKENI. Trimming pared 3 bases from V and 4 bases from J, leaving 9 bases between. DNA for the CDR3: TGTGCCAGCTCACCGGCTCAGTCCACCGGGGAGCTGTTTTTT. Protein product: CASSPAQSTGELFF.

This chain uses TRBV5-8 with TRBJ2-5; 9 bases match TRBD2. The trim removed 4 bases at V and 1 base at J, leaving 5 bases unmatched. In germline, CDR1 is SGHTS, CDR2 YDEGEE. The CDR3 runs 15 residues. This CDR3 is CASSGGGGAQETQYF. Written as DNA, the CDR3 is TGTGCCAGCAGCGGTGGCGGGGGGGCCCAAGAGACCCAGTACTTC.

This clone was recorded only once. The rearrangement links TRBV11-2 to TRBJ2-1; TRBD2 agrees at 13 bases. J gave up 8 bases and V 6 bases, and 7 bases lay outside the gene matches. This CDR3 spans 15 amino acids. Germline V gene lookup returns CDR1 SGHAT and CDR2 FQNNGV. CDR3: CASRSLAGGPHEQFF. CDR3 bases: TGTGCCAGCAGGTCACTAGCGGGGGGGCCCCATGAGCAGTTCTTC.

The rearrangement uses TRBV27 and TRBJ1-6; 8 bases match TRBD1. The CDR3 is made up of 15 amino acids. Losses at the gene ends were 6 bases for V and 7 bases for J; bases not matched to a gene: 8. Germline V gives CDR1 MNHEY, CDR2 SMNVEV (reference sequence). The CDR3 coding sequence is TGTGCCAGCAGCCGACTGGACAGGGACAATTCACCCCTCCACTTT. Translated: CASSRLDRDNSPLHF.

V gene TRBV27 combines with J gene TRBJ1-5; no clear D. V lost 4 bases and J lost 5, with 21 bases in between. Germline V gives CDR1 MNHEY, CDR2 SMNVEV (reference sequence). CDR3 length: 17 residues. As DNA, the CDR3 is TGTGCCAGCAGTTCGTCGGCTTCTTCAGTAAGGGATCAGCCCCAGCATTTT. Translated, it gives CASSSSASSVRDQPQHF.

The chain employs TRBV7-9 and TRBJ1-5; D is possibly TRBD1 (5 bases). CDR1 SEHNR and CDR2 FQNEAQ come from the germline V gene (reference sequence). V lost 7 bases and J lost 2, with 12 bases in between. This CDR3 is 14 amino acids long. The CDR3 DNA follows: TGTGCCAGCAATCAGGGCGGCGGCAATCAGCCCCAGCATTTT. The encoded protein is CASNQGGGNQPQHF.

The V call is TRBV7-2, the J call TRBJ1-1; D call uncertain. CDR3 size: 14 residues. CDR1 is SGHTA and CDR2 is FQGNSA in the germline V gene. V gave up 3 bases and J gave up 7 bases, with 15 bases separating them. CDR3 sequence reads: CASSFTQARGEAFF. CDR3 DNA: TGTGCCAGCAGCTTTACGCAGGCACGGGGTGAAGCTTTCTTT.

The chain couples TRBV29-1 to TRBJ2-3; 12 nucleotides align to TRBD2. Trimming at V came to 6 bases and at J to 2 bases, leaving 3 bases not matched to a gene. The CDR3 has 14 residues. Germline CDR1 reads SQVTM; CDR2 reads ANQGSEA. This CDR3 reads CSVWTSGATDTQYF. CDR3 coding DNA: TGCAGCGTCTGGACTAGCGGGGCCACAGATACGCAGTATTTT.

DNA of the CDR3: TGTGCCAGCAGCTCAGTCGGGGGGGCTAGGACAGATACGCAGTATTTT. This translates into CASSSVGGARTDTQYF. The chain combines TRBV7-9 with TRBJ2-3; TRBD2 matches 8 bases. The V gene's germline CDR1 is SEHNR and CDR2 FQNEAQ (reference sequence). After removal of 4 bases from V and 3 bases from J, the junction contained 9 bases not matched to a gene. This CDR3 is built from 16 residues. Full variable domain (rest looked up from reference TRBV7-9 and TRBJ2-3): DTGVSQNPRHKITKRGQNVTFRCDPISEHNRLYWYRQTLGQGPEFLTYFQNEAQLEKSRLLSDRFSAERPKGSFSTLEIQRTEQGDSAMYLCASSSVGGARTDTQYFGPGTRLTVL.

This clone has a single count. The V and J genes are TRBV5-1 and TRBJ1-6; no firm D call. Trimming shortened V by 0 bases and J by 0 bases, and 7 bases separated the two germline ends. The CDR3 is made up of 16 amino acids. Germline CDR1 and CDR2: SGHRS and YFSETQ. This chain's CDR3 is CASSLDQSSYNSPLHF. CDR3 nucleotides: TGCGCCAGCAGCTTGGATCAAAGCTCCTATAATTCACCCCTCCACTTT.

The rearrangement links TRBV28 to TRBJ1-2; unclear D gene. V dropped 10 bases and J dropped 4 bases, with 16 bases sitting between them. The germline V gene has CDR1 MDHEN and CDR2 SYDVKM. The CDR3 loop spans 13 amino acids. The CDR3, as DNA: TGTGCCACCCAGGAAGGAGGGCCCTATGGCTACACCTTC. Its translation: CATQEGGPYGYTF.